Below, 13 T cell receptor beta chains from the same sample are listed, as sequenced in a study of T cell responses to AZD1222 COVID-19 vaccine. Assay: immunoSEQ multiplex PCR; the TCRdb copy retains only in-frame clones and omits some. The table has 150,000 to 200,000 clones, around 92% seen once; the top ten hold 7.5% to 10%. Sequences were derived from peripheral blood, sampled on day 0 of AZD1222 vaccination. Receptors were obtained from an adult in good health.

The rearrangement joins TRBV28 to TRBJ2-3; tentatively, D is TRBD1 (5 bases). Trimming took 5 bases from V and 2 from J, leaving 14 bases between them. The CDR3 extends over 15 amino acids. Germline V gene lookup returns CDR1 MDHEN and CDR2 SYDVKM. This CDR3 reads CASSDQGEPTDTQYF. The CDR3 DNA reads TGTGCCAGCAGTGACCAAGGGGAACCCACAGATACGCAGTATTTT.

This clone turned up a few times. The V gene is TRBV15, the J gene TRBJ2-3; TRBD2 matches 7 bases. V gave up 3 bases and J gave up 6 bases; unmatched junction bases: 15. CDR1 is LNHNV, CDR2 YYDKDF, per germline (reference sequence). This CDR3 spans 17 amino acids. This CDR3 is CATSRVEEGLTMDTQYF. In nucleotides, the CDR3 is TGTGCCACCAGCAGGGTAGAGGAGGGACTAACCATGGATACGCAGTATTTT.

The rearrangement links TRBV24-1 to TRBJ2-1; TRBD2 might be the D (5 bases). Germline-derived CDR1 and CDR2 are KGHDR and SFDVKD. This CDR3 is 15 amino acids long. V was clipped by 4 bases and J by 3 bases, with 12 bases between them. The CDR3 region is CATSDHGLFYNEQFF. In DNA form, the CDR3 reads TGTGCCACCAGTGACCACGGACTTTTCTACAATGAGCAGTTCTTC.

This chain uses TRBV19 with TRBJ1-5; D remains unclear. Germline values: CDR1 LNHDA, CDR2 SQIVND (reference sequence). The germline V and J ends were trimmed by 8 bases and 1 base, with 24 bases remaining between them. This CDR3 is 18 amino acids long. The CDR3 protein is CASGRTSRFIGSNQPQHF. The DNA of the CDR3 is TGTGCCAGTGGAAGAACTTCCAGGTTTATTGGGAGCAATCAGCCCCAGCATTTT.

As for this clone: This sample includes further DNA sequences coding for the same CDR3. This chain uses TRBV28 with TRBJ1-1; D not resolved. Germline CDR1 MDHEN, CDR2 SYDVKM. This CDR3 has 13 amino acids. The germline V and J ends were trimmed by 2 bases and 4 bases, with 8 bases remaining between them. CDR3: CASSLGKPTEAFF. The CDR3 region has the DNA TGTGCCAGCAGTTTAGGGAAACCCACTGAAGCTTTCTTT.

The V call is TRBV4-3, the J call TRBJ1-5; D not resolved. Deletions cut 0 bases from V and 1 base from J, with 7 bases between. Germline V CDR1 and CDR2: LGHNA, YSLEER. This CDR3 has 15 amino acids. The CDR3 loop reads CASSQESRSNQPQHF. In nucleotides, the CDR3 is TGCGCCAGCAGCCAAGAGTCAAGGAGCAATCAGCCCCAGCATTTT.

V gene TRBV6-5 combines with J gene TRBJ1-2; 8 bases align to TRBD1. The V gene's germline CDR1 is MNHEY and CDR2 SVGAGI. The CDR3 covers 13 residues. V gave up 5 bases and J gave up 5 bases; unmatched junction bases: 4. CDR3: CASSNTGGYGYTF. CDR3 nucleotide sequence: TGTGCCAGCAGTAACACAGGGGGGTATGGCTACACCTTC.

In this sample, this clone turned up once. The chain carries TRBV6-1 and TRBJ1-5; D gene uncertain. The CDR3 runs to 15 residues. Trimming took 0 bases from V and 2 from J, leaving 8 bases between them. Germline values: CDR1 MNHNS, CDR2 SASEGT. CDR3 in DNA: TGTGCCAGCAGTGAAGCAACGGGTGGCAATCAGCCCCAGCATTTT. Translated: CASSEATGGNQPQHF.

The chain links TRBV30 to TRBJ1-4, with a possible D match to TRBD1 (6 bases). This CDR3 has 15 amino acids. CDR1 GTSNPN and CDR2 SVGIG come from the germline V gene (reference sequence). V lost 2 bases and J 3 bases, leaving 13 bases between the germline ends. In DNA form, the CDR3 reads TGTGCCTGGAGTTTGGGGGGGGCGGCTAATGAAAAACTGTTTTTT. This gives the protein CAWSLGGAANEKLFF.

The V call is TRBV7-8, the J call TRBJ1-1, with D possibly being TRBD1 (6 bases). Trimming cost V 8 bases and J 1 base, with 17 bases left between them. The germline V gene has CDR1 SGHVS and CDR2 FQNEAQ. This CDR3 contains 15 residues. This chain's CDR3 is CASLSQGPSNTEAFF. The DNA for the CDR3 is TGTGCCAGCCTTAGCCAGGGGCCCTCGAACACTGAAGCTTTCTTT.

V usage is TRBV27 and J usage is TRBJ2-1; no definite D call. Germline V gene lookup returns CDR1 MNHEY and CDR2 SMNVEV (reference sequence). Trimming stripped 2 bases from V and 2 bases from J, with 4 bases between. The CDR3 is 13 amino acids. The CDR3 coding sequence is TGTGCCAGCAGTTTAGCACCCTACAATGAGCAGTTCTTC. This codes for CASSLAPYNEQFF.

The chain carries TRBV10-3 and TRBJ1-5; unclear D gene. This CDR3 comprises 15 residues. Germline CDR1 and CDR2: ENHRY and SYGVKD. V was trimmed by 1 base and J by 3 bases, leaving 10 bases between them. The CDR3 protein is CAISEWRGTNQPQHF. The CDR3 nucleotides are TGTGCCATCAGTGAGTGGCGGGGTACCAATCAGCCCCAGCATTTT.

The gene calls are TRBV11-2 and TRBJ2-1, with a possible D match to TRBD2 (6 bases). V dropped 3 bases and J dropped 4 bases, with 7 bases sitting between them. Germline V lookup: CDR1 SGHAT, CDR2 FQNNGV. This CDR3 has 13 residues. The CDR3 DNA reads TGTGCCAGCAGCTTCGCGGGGTACAATGAGCAGTTCTTC. It translates to CASSFAGYNEQFF.